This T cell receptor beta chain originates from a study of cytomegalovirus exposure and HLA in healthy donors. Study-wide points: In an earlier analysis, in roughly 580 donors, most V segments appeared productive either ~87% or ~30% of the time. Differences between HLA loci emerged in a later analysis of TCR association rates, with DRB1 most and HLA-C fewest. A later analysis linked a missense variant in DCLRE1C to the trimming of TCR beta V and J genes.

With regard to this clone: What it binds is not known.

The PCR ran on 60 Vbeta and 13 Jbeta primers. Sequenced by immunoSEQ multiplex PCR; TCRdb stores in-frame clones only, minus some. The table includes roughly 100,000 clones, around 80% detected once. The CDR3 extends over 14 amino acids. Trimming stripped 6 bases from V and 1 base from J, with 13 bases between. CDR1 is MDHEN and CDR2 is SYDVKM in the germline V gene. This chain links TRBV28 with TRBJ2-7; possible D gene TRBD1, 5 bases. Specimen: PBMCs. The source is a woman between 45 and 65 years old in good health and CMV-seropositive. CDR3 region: CASRAAGPSYEQYF. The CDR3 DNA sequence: TGTGCCAGCAGAGCCGCAGGGCCATCCTACGAGCAGTACTTC.